These 26 T cell receptor beta chains were all obtained from the same sample, sequenced in a study of blood T cell repertoires in COVID-19 (dated by TCRdb to about 2020). Libraries were made using the immunoSEQ multiplex PCR assay. In its TCRdb copy, this immuneACCESS table keeps in-frame sequences only and misses some clones. Where compared with another copy, unresolved V genes explain less than half of these, and the others have no known cause. The sample contains some 330,000 clones, roughly 89% of them found a single time. Of the sample, less than 2% falls within the top ten clones. Material: peripheral blood. The source is a woman aged 25 to 39 with COVID-19, enrolled during active disease.

A single count supports this clone. V gene TRBV4-2 combines with J gene TRBJ1-4; 12 nucleotides align to TRBD1. Germline V gene sequence: CDR1 LGHNA, CDR2 YNFKEQ. Trimming cost V 5 bases and J 2 bases; bases outside gene matches: 15. The CDR3 loop spans 20 amino acids. Here the CDR3 reads CASSGRGQGAWDGTNEKLFF. Here the CDR3 DNA reads TGTGCCAGCAGCGGGAGGGGACAGGGGGCTTGGGATGGTACTAATGAAAAACTGTTTTTT.

V usage is TRBV19 and J usage is TRBJ1-2; 7 bases line up with TRBD1. V was clipped by 5 bases and J by 7 bases; unmatched bases: 4. The CDR3 sequence is 12 residues long. The germline CDR1 and CDR2 sequences are LNHDA and SQIVND (reference sequence). The CDR3 reads CASSPDRVGYTF. In nucleotides, the CDR3 is TGTGCCAGTAGTCCTGACAGGGTTGGCTACACCTTC. Looking up the rest from reference TRBV19 and TRBJ1-2 gives the full variable domain: DGGITQSPKYLFRKEGQNVTLSCEQNLNHDAMYWYRQDPGQGLRLIYYSQIVNDFQKGDIAEGYSVSREKKESFPLTVTSAQKNPTAFYLCASSPDRVGYTFGSGTRLTVV.

This chain links TRBV3-1 (or the pseudogene TRBV3-2) with TRBJ2-1; 9 bases agree with TRBD2. Germline V CDR1 and CDR2: LGHDT, YNNKEL (reference sequence). J gave up 8 bases and V 3 bases, and 11 bases lay outside the gene matches. The CDR3 has 16 amino acids. The CDR3 DNA is TGTGCCAGCAGCCATTTGCCGGGGACTAGCTCAGATGAGCAGTTCTTC. The encoded protein is CASSHLPGTSSDEQFF.

The V and J genes are TRBV5-1 and TRBJ2-5, with 7 bases fitting TRBD1. Germline V CDR1 and CDR2: SGHRS, YFSETQ. The trim removed 0 bases at V and 3 bases at J, leaving 5 bases unmatched. This CDR3 comprises 15 residues. CDR3 loop: CASSLGDRRKETQYF. CDR3 DNA: TGCGCCAGCAGCTTGGGGGACAGAAGGAAAGAGACCCAGTACTTC.

The chain has TRBV19 and TRBJ1-2; TRBD1 might be the D (6 bases). The germline gives CDR1 LNHDA, CDR2 SQIVND (reference sequence). V was cut by 1 base and J by 2 bases, with 11 bases left in between. The CDR3 totals 15 residues. The chain's CDR3 is CASSIVSTGNYGYTF. The CDR3 DNA sequence: TGTGCCAGTAGTATAGTCTCGACAGGCAACTATGGCTACACCTTC.

Note on this clone: Relative to the germline gene, one junction end is altered; a read error may explain this. The chain links TRBV30 to TRBJ1-2; D is perhaps TRBD1 (6 bases). This CDR3 contains 13 residues. Germline V gene sequence: CDR1 GTSNPN, CDR2 SVGIG (reference sequence). The CDR3 loop reads CARRLGQNYGYTF. For the CDR3, the DNA is TGTGCCCGGAGGTTGGGACAAAACTATGGCTACACCTTC.

The CDR3 DNA follows: TGCAGCGTCGATGGGACTAGCGGGGGAACCCAAGAGACCCAGTACTTC. It translates to CSVDGTSGGTQETQYF. The V call is TRBV29-1, the J call TRBJ2-5, with 14 bases identical to TRBD2. The CDR3 has 16 amino acids. V dropped 6 bases and J dropped 1; count of bases not matched to a gene: 7. In germline, CDR1 is SQVTM, CDR2 ANQGSEA.

With respect to this clone: The same CDR3 can be traced to other DNA sequences in this sample. The chain employs TRBV6-5 and TRBJ1-2; 9 bases fit TRBD1. The CDR3 has 13 amino acids. Germline CDR1 and CDR2: MNHEY and SVGAGI. Losses at the gene ends were 6 bases for V and 3 bases for J; bases not matched to a gene: 2. CDR3: CASSRDRDYGYTF. In nucleotides, the CDR3 is TGTGCCAGCAGCAGGGACAGGGACTATGGCTACACCTTC.

This clone was picked up one time. This chain uses TRBV5-1 with TRBJ1-5; TRBD1 is a possible D gene (6 bases). Germline CDR1 reads SGHRS; CDR2 reads YFSETQ. The V end was cut by 6 bases, the J end by 4 bases, with 17 bases between. The CDR3 loop spans 15 amino acids. The CDR3 is CASNREQVMNQPQHF. CDR3 in DNA: TGCGCCAGCAACAGGGAACAGGTTATGAATCAGCCCCAGCATTTT.

The J gene is TRBJ2-3, the V gene TRBV11-3, with unresolved D. This CDR3 is 12 amino acids long. CDR1 is SGHNT, CDR2 YENEEA, per germline. Between the trimmed V and J ends, which lost 4 bases and 3 bases, there was a span of 5 bases. The CDR3 region has the DNA TGTGCCAGCAGCTCCGTAACAGATACGCAGTATTTT. This sequence encodes CASSSVTDTQYF.

Note on this clone: Different DNA sequences within this sample yield the same CDR3. The chain links TRBV29-1 to TRBJ1-2; D is undetermined. CDR3 length: 11 residues. Trimming removed 2 bases from V and 8 bases from J, with 9 bases in between. Germline values: CDR1 SQVTM, CDR2 ANQGSEA. The CDR3 is CSVEWQVGYTF. CDR3 sequence (DNA): TGCAGCGTTGAATGGCAAGTGGGCTACACCTTC. Drawing the rest from reference TRBV29-1 and TRBJ1-2, the complete variable domain is SAVISQKPSRDICQRGTSLTIQCQVDSQVTMMFWYRQQPGQSLTLIATANQGSEATYESGFVIDKFPISRPNLTFSTLTVSNMSPEDSSIYLCSVEWQVGYTFGSGTRLTVV.

This chain joins TRBV6-1 and TRBJ1-1; tentative D call: TRBD1 (5 bases). Trimming pared 3 bases from V and 4 bases from J, leaving 12 bases between. This CDR3 region has 14 residues. Germline V gene data show CDR1 as MNHNS and CDR2 as SASEGT. CDR3 sequence reads: CASSDQPGRTEAFF. CDR3 DNA sequence: TGTGCCAGCAGTGATCAGCCAGGGCGCACTGAAGCTTTCTTT.

The genes are TRBV6-6 and TRBJ1-1; maybe TRBD1 (6 bases). With 7 bases removed from V and 10 bases from J, the gap between germline ends came to 22 bases. The length of the CDR3 is 14 residues. CDR1 is MNHNY and CDR2 is SVGAGI in the germline V gene (reference sequence). CDR3 nucleotide sequence: TGTGCCAGCAACATCGAAATTCCAGGGGAGGGAGCTTTCTTT. It codes for CASNIEIPGEGAFF.

The chain combines TRBV7-9 with TRBJ2-7; D is ambiguous. This CDR3 contains 11 residues. Germline CDR1 and CDR2: SEHNR and FQNEAQ (reference sequence). V was shortened by 4 bases and J by 4 bases, with 5 bases between the two germline ends. The CDR3 loop is CASSSTYEQYV. CDR3 nucleotides: TGTGCCAGCAGCTCGACTTACGAGCAGTACGTC.

The chain combines TRBV10-3 with TRBJ1-1; the D gene is possibly TRBD1 (5 bases). The CDR3 length is 15 residues. With 1 base removed from V and 4 bases from J, the gap between germline ends came to 13 bases. From germline, CDR1 is ENHRY and CDR2 SYGVKD. CDR3: CAISEFGRGGTEAFF. CDR3 in DNA: TGTGCCATCAGTGAGTTCGGTCGGGGGGGCACTGAAGCTTTCTTT.

The CDR3, as DNA: TGTGCCAGCAAGAAGAGCTCCTATAATTCACCCCTCCACTTT. Translating gives CASKKSSYNSPLHF. The chain joins TRBV6-5 to TRBJ1-6; D is unclear. The CDR3 covers 14 residues. Trimming stripped 7 bases from V and 0 bases from J, with 7 bases between. Germline CDR1 is MNHEY and CDR2 is SVGAGI.

The rearrangement uses TRBV5-1 and TRBJ1-1; the match to TRBD1 covers 7 bases. J was trimmed by 1 base and V by 4 bases; bases with no gene match: 4. Germline V gene lookup returns CDR1 SGHRS and CDR2 YFSETQ. This CDR3 spans 14 amino acids. CDR3 loop: CASSRTGGNTEAFF. The DNA for the CDR3 is TGCGCCAGCAGCCGGACAGGCGGGAACACTGAAGCTTTCTTT.

V usage is TRBV28 and J usage is TRBJ2-3, with a weak D call TRBD1 (7 bases). This CDR3 comprises 13 residues. V gave up 7 bases and J gave up 4 bases, with 12 bases separating them. The germline gives CDR1 MDHEN, CDR2 SYDVKM. DNA of the CDR3: TGTGCCAGCACGGGCAGGGGGGCAGATACGCAGTATTTT. Translating gives CASTGRGADTQYF.

The V call is TRBV2, the J call TRBJ1-1; possible D gene TRBD1, 6 bases. V shed 5 bases and J shed 1 base, with 20 bases lying between them. There are 17 residues in the CDR3. Germline loops: CDR1 SNHLY, CDR2 FYNNEI. CDR3 sequence: CASSLRFLQGKNTEAFF. The CDR3 DNA is TGTGCCAGCAGTCTCCGCTTCCTACAGGGAAAGAACACTGAAGCTTTCTTT.

The count of this clone is one. V and J are TRBV4-3 and TRBJ1-2; the D gene is possibly TRBD1 (6 bases). V gave up 3 bases and J gave up 7 bases, with 24 bases separating them. The CDR3 spans 17 residues. Germline CDR1 is LGHNA and CDR2 is YSLEER. The CDR3 coding sequence is TGCGCCAGCAGCCACCGGATCGGACAGACATCTTACGGTGGCTACACCTTC. This sequence encodes CASSHRIGQTSYGGYTF.

V and J are TRBV28 and TRBJ1-3; D ambiguous. The germline CDR1 and CDR2 sequences are MDHEN and SYDVKM. The CDR3 has 14 residues. The V end lost 2 bases, the J end lost 2 bases, and 7 bases lay between the germline ends. The CDR3 bases are TGTGCCAGCAGTTTACAGTCAGCTGGAAACACCATATATTTT. Its translation: CASSLQSAGNTIYF.

This rearrangement joins TRBV7-9 to TRBJ1-2; TRBD1 agrees at 9 bases. Germline V gives CDR1 SEHNR, CDR2 FQNEAQ (reference sequence). After removal of 5 bases from V and 6 bases from J, the junction contained 13 bases not matched to a gene. The CDR3 covers 16 residues. The CDR3 region has the DNA TGTGCCAGCAGCCGGGACAGGGATCGACCCTATCATGGCTACACCTTC. Its protein is CASSRDRDRPYHGYTF.

This chain joins TRBV18 and TRBJ2-5, with no clear D. V was shortened by 6 bases and J by 1 base, with 3 bases between the two germline ends. Germline V gives CDR1 KGHSH, CDR2 LQKENI. This CDR3 has 11 amino acids. The CDR3 region is CASSAQETQYF. The CDR3, as DNA: TGTGCCAGCTCGGCCCAAGAGACCCAGTACTTC.

The gene calls are TRBV15 and TRBJ1-3; D might be TRBD1 (6 bases). Trimming removed 0 bases from V and 0 bases from J, with 12 bases in between. This CDR3 is built from 17 residues. Germline CDR1 reads LNHNV; CDR2 reads YYDKDF (reference sequence). The CDR3, as DNA: TGTGCCACCAGCAGAGACCAGGGGTCCTACTCTGGAAACACCATATATTTT. Its protein is CATSRDQGSYSGNTIYF.

The J gene is TRBJ1-2, the V gene TRBV5-8; D is ambiguous. This CDR3 comprises 12 residues. Germline-derived CDR1 and CDR2 are SGHTS and YDEGEE. Trimming stripped 4 bases from V and 3 bases from J, with 7 bases between. The CDR3 DNA reads as TGTGCCAGCAGCGAGATAGACTATGGCTACACCTTC. It yields the protein CASSEIDYGYTF.

V usage is TRBV18 and J usage is TRBJ2-3, with D perhaps TRBD1 (7 bases). The CDR3 spans 16 residues. The V end was cut by 1 base, the J end by 4 bases, with 15 bases between. Germline assignment: CDR1 KGHSH and CDR2 LQKENI. The CDR3 loop is CASSPRPGGWADTQYF. CDR3 DNA: TGTGCCAGCTCACCACGCCCAGGGGGGTGGGCAGATACGCAGTATTTT.